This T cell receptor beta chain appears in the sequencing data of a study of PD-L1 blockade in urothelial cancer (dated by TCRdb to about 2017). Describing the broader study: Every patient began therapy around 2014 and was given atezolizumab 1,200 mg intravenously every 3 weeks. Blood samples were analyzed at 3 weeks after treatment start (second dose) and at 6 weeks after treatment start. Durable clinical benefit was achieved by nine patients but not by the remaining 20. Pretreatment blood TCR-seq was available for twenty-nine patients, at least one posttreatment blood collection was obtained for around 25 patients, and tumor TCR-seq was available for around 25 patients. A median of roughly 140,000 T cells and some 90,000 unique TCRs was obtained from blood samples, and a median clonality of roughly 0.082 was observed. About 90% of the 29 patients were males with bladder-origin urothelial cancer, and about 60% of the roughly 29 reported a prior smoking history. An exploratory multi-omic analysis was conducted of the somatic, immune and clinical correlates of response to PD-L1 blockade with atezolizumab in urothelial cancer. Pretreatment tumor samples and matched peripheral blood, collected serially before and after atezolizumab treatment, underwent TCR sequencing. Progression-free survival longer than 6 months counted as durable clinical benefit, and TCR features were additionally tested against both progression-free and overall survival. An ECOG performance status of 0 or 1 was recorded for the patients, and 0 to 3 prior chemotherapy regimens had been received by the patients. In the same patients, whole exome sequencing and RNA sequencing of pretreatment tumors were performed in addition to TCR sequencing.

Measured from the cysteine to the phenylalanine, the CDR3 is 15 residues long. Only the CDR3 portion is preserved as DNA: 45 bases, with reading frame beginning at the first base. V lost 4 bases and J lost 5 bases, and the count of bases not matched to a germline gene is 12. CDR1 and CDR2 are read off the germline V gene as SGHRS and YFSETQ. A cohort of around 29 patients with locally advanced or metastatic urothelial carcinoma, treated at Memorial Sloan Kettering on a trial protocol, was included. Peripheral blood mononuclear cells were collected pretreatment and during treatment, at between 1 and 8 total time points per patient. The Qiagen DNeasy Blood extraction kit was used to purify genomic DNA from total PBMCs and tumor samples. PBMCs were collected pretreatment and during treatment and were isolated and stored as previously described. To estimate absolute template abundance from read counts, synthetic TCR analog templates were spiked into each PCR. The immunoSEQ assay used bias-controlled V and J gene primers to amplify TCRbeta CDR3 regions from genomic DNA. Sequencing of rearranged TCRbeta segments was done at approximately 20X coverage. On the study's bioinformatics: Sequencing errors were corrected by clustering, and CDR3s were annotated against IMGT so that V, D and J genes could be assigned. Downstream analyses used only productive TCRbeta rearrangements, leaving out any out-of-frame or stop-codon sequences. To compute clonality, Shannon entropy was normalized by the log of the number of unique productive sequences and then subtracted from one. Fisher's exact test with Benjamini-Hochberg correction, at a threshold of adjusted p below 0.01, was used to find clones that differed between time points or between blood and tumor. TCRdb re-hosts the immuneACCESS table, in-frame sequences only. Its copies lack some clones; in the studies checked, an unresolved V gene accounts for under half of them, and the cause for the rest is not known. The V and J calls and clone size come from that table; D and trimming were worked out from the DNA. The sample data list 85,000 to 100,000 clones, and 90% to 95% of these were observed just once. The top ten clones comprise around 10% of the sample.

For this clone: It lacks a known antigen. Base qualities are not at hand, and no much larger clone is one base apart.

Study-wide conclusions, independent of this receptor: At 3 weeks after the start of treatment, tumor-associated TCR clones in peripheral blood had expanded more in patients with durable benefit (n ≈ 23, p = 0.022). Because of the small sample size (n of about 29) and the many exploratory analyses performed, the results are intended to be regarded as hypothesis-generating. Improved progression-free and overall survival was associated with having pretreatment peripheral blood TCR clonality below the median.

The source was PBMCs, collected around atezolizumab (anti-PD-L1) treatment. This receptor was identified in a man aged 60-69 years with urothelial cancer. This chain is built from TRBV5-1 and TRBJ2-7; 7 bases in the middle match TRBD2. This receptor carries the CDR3 CASSPTSYDVHEQYF. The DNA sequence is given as TGCGCCAGCAGCCCGACTAGCTACGATGTCCACGAGCAGTACTTC.